These T cell receptor beta chains were read from a single sample in a study of T cells after yellow fever vaccination. TCRdb reprocessed the 5' RACE reads via MiXCR and lists one record per CDR3 protein. This table has about 500,000 distinct CDR3 sequences, about 17% appearing once. Source: PBMCs, taken about 5 days after the first yellow fever vaccination. All receptors come from a man between 18 and 29 years old who received the YFV17D yellow fever vaccine. The CDR3 runs from the conserved cysteine through the conserved F or W. The order of the fields is clone size, V gene, D gene, J gene, CDR3 protein, CDR3 DNA. D genes are given only for firm matches. Clone size is given for some rows only: seen once, a few or many times, or a class if the clone is expanded.

abundance: NA; v_gene: TRBV7-2; d_gene: TRBD1; j_gene: TRBJ2-7; CDR3aa: CASSLAPGGSYEQYF; CDR3nt: TGTGCCAGCAGCTTAGCCCCAGGGGGCTCCTACGAGCAGTACTTC
abundance: NA; v_gene: TRBV12-3/TRBV12-4; d_gene: TRBD1; j_gene: TRBJ1-5; CDR3aa: CASSDRGRDQPQHF; CDR3nt: TGTGCCAGCAGCGACAGGGGGCGGGATCAGCCCCAGCATTTT
abundance: NA; v_gene: TRBV6-2/TRBV6-3; d_gene: TRBD2; j_gene: TRBJ2-1; CDR3aa: CASNGGASTSSGEQFF; CDR3nt: TGTGCCAGCAACGGGGGGGCCTCGACCAGCTCAGGTGAGCAGTTCTTC
abundance: few; v_gene: TRBV25-1; d_gene: NA; j_gene: TRBJ2-7; CDR3aa: CASSEGTPGTHEQYF; CDR3nt: TGTGCCAGCAGTGAAGGGACACCGGGGACCCACGAGCAGTACTTC
abundance: NA; v_gene: TRBV5-4; d_gene: TRBD1; j_gene: TRBJ2-1; CDR3aa: CASSFVSGTGRDEQFF; CDR3nt: TGTGCCAGCAGCTTTGTCTCCGGGACAGGGAGGGATGAGCAGTTCTTC
abundance: few; v_gene: TRBV5-1; d_gene: NA; j_gene: TRBJ2-1; CDR3aa: CASSLLGPSSYNEQFF; CDR3nt: TGCGCCAGCAGCTTGTTAGGGCCCAGCTCCTACAATGAGCAGTTCTTC
abundance: few; v_gene: TRBV7-9; d_gene: TRBD1; j_gene: TRBJ1-1; CDR3aa: CASSLTTGTGVEVAFF; CDR3nt: TGTGCCAGCAGCTTAACGACCGGGACAGGGGTTGAGGTGGCTTTCTTT
abundance: few; v_gene: TRBV4-3; d_gene: NA; j_gene: TRBJ1-1; CDR3aa: CASSLSRAMNTEAFF; CDR3nt: TGCGCCAGCAGCCTATCGAGGGCCATGAACACTGAAGCTTTCTTT
abundance: NA; v_gene: TRBV6-1; d_gene: TRBD1; j_gene: TRBJ1-3; CDR3aa: CASIPSGTVSGNTIYF; CDR3nt: TGTGCCAGCATCCCCTCCGGGACAGTCTCTGGAAACACCATATATTTT
abundance: NA; v_gene: TRBV5-1; d_gene: NA; j_gene: TRBJ2-5; CDR3aa: CASSLRLLQETQYF; CDR3nt: TGCGCCAGCAGCTTGAGACTGCTCCAAGAGACCCAGTACTTC
abundance: NA; v_gene: TRBV13; d_gene: TRBD1; j_gene: TRBJ2-1; CDR3aa: CASSSGQGSPNEQFF; CDR3nt: TGTGCCAGCAGCTCGGGACAGGGATCCCCTAATGAGCAGTTCTTC
abundance: NA; v_gene: TRBV4-2; d_gene: NA; j_gene: TRBJ2-2; CDR3aa: CASSQMWGTGELFF; CDR3nt: TGTGCCAGCAGCCAAATGTGGGGAACCGGGGAGCTGTTTTTT
abundance: few; v_gene: TRBV12-3/TRBV12-4; d_gene: NA; j_gene: TRBJ2-5; CDR3aa: CASSSSVQETQYF; CDR3nt: TGTGCCAGCAGTTCTAGCGTCCAAGAGACCCAGTACTTC
abundance: few; v_gene: TRBV7-9; d_gene: NA; j_gene: TRBJ1-6; CDR3aa: CASSLDSTSSPLHF; CDR3nt: TGTGCCAGCAGCCTCGACAGTACGTCTTCGCCCCTCCACTTT
abundance: few; v_gene: TRBV5-4; d_gene: TRBD1; j_gene: TRBJ2-1; CDR3aa: CASSSQGDGGNEQFF; CDR3nt: TGTGCCAGCAGCTCACAGGGGGACGGGGGAAATGAGCAGTTCTTC
abundance: NA; v_gene: TRBV7-2; d_gene: NA; j_gene: TRBJ1-6; CDR3aa: CASSSYRIYNSPLHF; CDR3nt: TGTGCCAGCAGCTCCTACAGGATCTATAATTCACCCCTCCACTTT
abundance: few; v_gene: TRBV7-2; d_gene: TRBD2; j_gene: TRBJ2-3; CDR3aa: CASSRAGARADTQYF; CDR3nt: TGTGCCAGCAGCCGTGCGGGAGCCCGCGCAGATACGCAGTATTTT
abundance: NA; v_gene: TRBV6-6; d_gene: NA; j_gene: TRBJ1-2; CDR3aa: CASRYPSDYTF; CDR3nt: TGTGCCAGCAGATACCCTTCGGACTACACCTTC
abundance: few; v_gene: TRBV4-3; d_gene: NA; j_gene: TRBJ2-7; CDR3aa: CASSSNFGGNSEQYF; CDR3nt: TGCGCCAGCAGTTCTAACTTCGGGGGCAATTCCGAGCAGTACTTC
abundance: NA; v_gene: TRBV7-2; d_gene: NA; j_gene: TRBJ1-6; CDR3aa: CASSVQGSDLHF; CDR3nt: TGTGCCAGCAGTGTACAGGGCTCTGACCTCCACTTT
abundance: few; v_gene: TRBV27; d_gene: NA; j_gene: TRBJ1-2; CDR3aa: CASSSPGVRGYTF; CDR3nt: TGTGCCAGCAGTTCACCAGGGGTTCGCGGCTACACCTTC
abundance: few; v_gene: TRBV4-1; d_gene: NA; j_gene: TRBJ2-1; CDR3aa: CASSQDSRKAYNEQFF; CDR3nt: TGCGCCAGCAGCCAAGATAGTAGAAAGGCTTACAATGAGCAGTTCTTC
abundance: NA; v_gene: TRBV5-1; d_gene: NA; j_gene: TRBJ2-2; CDR3aa: CASSLANPQNTGELFF; CDR3nt: TGCGCCAGCAGCTTGGCCAACCCCCAAAACACCGGGGAGCTGTTTTTT
abundance: many; v_gene: TRBV2; d_gene: NA; j_gene: TRBJ2-4; CDR3aa: CASSDGLAKNIQYF; CDR3nt: TGTGCCAGCAGTGACGGACTAGCCAAAAACATTCAGTACTTC